This section outlines one T cell receptor beta chain sequence together with its context. Its antigen is undetermined. With 4 bases removed from V and 5 bases from J, the gap between germline ends came to 17 bases. This CDR3 region has 15 residues. Germline CDR1 reads SNHLY; CDR2 reads FYNNEI. The data are from a study of OX40 agonist ivuxolimab in advanced cancers. Points from the study as a whole: Dosing at 0.1 to 3.0 mg/kg was accompanied by clonal expansion of CD4+ and CD8+ blood T cells by week 6.

Measured with immunoSEQ multiplex PCR; TCRdb has only the in-frame clones, and not every one. Of about 67,000 clones in the sample, about 85% were seen once. V gene TRBV2 combines with J gene TRBJ1-1; D remains ambiguous. This sequence was found in an adult with an advanced solid tumor such as melanoma, head and neck, liver or kidney cancer. This material consisted of CD4+ or CD8+ T cells sorted from blood, taken in a trial of the OX40 agonist ivuxolimab. CDR3 DNA: TGTGCCAGCAGTGGATTAACCCGGGTCACAACTGAAGCTTTCTTT. Encoded protein: CASSGLTRVTTEAFF.